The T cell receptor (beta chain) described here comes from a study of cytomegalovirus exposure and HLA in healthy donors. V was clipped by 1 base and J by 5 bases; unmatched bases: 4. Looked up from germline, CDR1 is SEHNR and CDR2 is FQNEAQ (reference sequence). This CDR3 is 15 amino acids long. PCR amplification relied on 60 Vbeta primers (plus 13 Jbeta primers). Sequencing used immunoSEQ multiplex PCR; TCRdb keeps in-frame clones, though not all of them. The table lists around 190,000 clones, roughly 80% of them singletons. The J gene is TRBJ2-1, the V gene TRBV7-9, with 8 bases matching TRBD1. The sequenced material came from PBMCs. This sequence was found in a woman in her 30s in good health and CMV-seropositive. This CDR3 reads CASSLGQGRHNEQFF. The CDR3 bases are TGTGCCAGCAGCTTAGGACAGGGGAGACACAATGAGCAGTTCTTC.